Following are 11 T cell receptor beta chains from one sample sequenced in a study of cytomegalovirus exposure and HLA in healthy donors. This PCR relied on a set of 60 Vbeta primers and 13 Jbeta primers. Libraries were prepared by immunoSEQ multiplex PCR; TCRdb keeps only in-frame clonotypes and omits some of them. Altogether 150,000 to 200,000 clones are present, around 81% being singletons, with the ten largest covering 5.7%. The sequenced sample consisted of PBMCs. All receptors derive from a man aged 35 to 55 in good health and CMV-seronegative.

The chain links TRBV9 to TRBJ1-6; 10 bases map to TRBD1. Germline V gives CDR1 SGDLS, CDR2 YYNGEE. V lost 3 bases, J lost 6 bases, and 3 bases stayed unmatched. The CDR3 runs to 15 residues. CDR3 in DNA: TGTGCCAGCAGCGCAAGACAGGGGGCTAATTCACCCCTCCACTTT. Residues: CASSARQGANSPLHF. The full variable domain, with the rest looked up from reference TRBV9 and TRBJ1-6, is DSGVTQTPKHLITATGQRVTLRCSPRSGDLSVYWYQQSLDQGLQFLIQYYNGEERAKGNILERFSAQQFPDLHSELNLSSLELGDSALYFCASSARQGANSPLHFGNGTRLTVT.

This clone was observed a few times. Germline and junction disagree at one end, which may indicate a read error. The rearrangement uses TRBV7-3 and TRBJ2-3; TRBD2 matches at 7 bases. CDR3 size: 12 residues. In germline, CDR1 is SGHTA, CDR2 FQGTGA. This CDR3 reads CASSLTRGEQHF. As DNA, the CDR3 is TGTGCCAGCAGCTTAACTCGGGGGGAACAACATTTT.

This clone showed up just a few times. This chain connects TRBV28 to TRBJ1-4, with 7 bases that match TRBD1. Trimming cost V 4 bases and J 9 bases; bases outside gene matches: 8. This CDR3 is built from 14 residues. CDR1 and CDR2 (germline): MDHEN, SYDVKM. The CDR3 sequence: CASSSNHRGQKLFF. The CDR3 nucleotides are TGTGCCAGCAGTTCTAACCACAGGGGCCAAAAACTGTTTTTT.

The rearrangement joins TRBV10-1 to TRBJ2-7, with TRBD1 matching 8 bases. Looked up from germline, CDR1 is WNHNN and CDR2 is SYGVQD (reference sequence). CDR3 length: 13 residues. V shed 7 bases and J 5 bases; nucleotides not matched to a gene: 7. The CDR3 region is CASNWAGGHEQYF. The CDR3 DNA reads TGCGCCAGCAATTGGGCAGGGGGCCACGAGCAGTACTTC.

The rearrangement joins TRBV5-1 to TRBJ2-2; 11 bases match TRBD2. The CDR3 is 17 residues long. Germline V lookup: CDR1 SGHRS, CDR2 YFSETQ. The J segment lost 4 bases and the V segment lost 4 bases, leaving 9 bases of the junction unmatched. CDR3 DNA: TGCGCCAGCAGCACACTGGTGGGGACTAGCGGCACCGGGGAGCTGTTTTTT. Its translation: CASSTLVGTSGTGELFF.

The chain employs TRBV4-1 and TRBJ2-3, with 8 bases fitting TRBD2. CDR3 length: 19 amino acids. Losses at the gene ends were 1 base for V and 5 bases for J; bases not matched to a gene: 17. Germline lookup yields CDR1 MGHRA and CDR2 YSYEKL. The CDR3 spells CASSQGGLLADWGQDTQYF. In DNA, the CDR3 is TGCGCCAGCAGCCAAGGAGGCTTACTAGCGGACTGGGGACAAGATACGCAGTATTTT.

In nucleotides, the CDR3 is TGTGCCAGCTCACCAGCCGGGAGGTGGACCGGGGAGCTGTTTTTT. Protein sequence: CASSPAGRWTGELFF. The rearrangement uses TRBV18 and TRBJ2-2; the match to TRBD2 covers 7 bases. The germline V gene encodes CDR1 KGHSH and CDR2 LQKENI. The CDR3 loop spans 15 amino acids. V dropped 2 bases and J dropped 5; count of bases not matched to a gene: 5.

This rearrangement joins TRBV7-2 to TRBJ1-3; D uncertain. The germline V and J ends were trimmed by 3 bases and 0 bases, with 9 bases remaining between them. The CDR3 extends over 15 amino acids. The germline V gene encodes CDR1 SGHTA and CDR2 FQGNSA. The CDR3 coding sequence is TGTGCCAGCAGCTTTCAACAGACCTCTGGAAACACCATATATTTT. Translating it yields CASSFQQTSGNTIYF.

This clone was detected only a few times. The CDR3 DNA reads as TGTGCCAGCAGCGGAGTCTCGAGCTCCTACAATGAGCAGTTCTTC. Encoded protein: CASSGVSSSYNEQFF. The chain is built from TRBV11-2 and TRBJ2-1; the D is unclear. The germline V gene has CDR1 SGHAT and CDR2 FQNNGV. The V gene lost 5 bases and the J gene lost 0 bases, with 11 bases spanning the gap. The CDR3 has 15 residues.

This clone has only a few counts. Other DNA sequences in this specimen translate into the identical CDR3. The chain recombines TRBV5-1 with TRBJ2-7, with 9 bases identical to TRBD2. CDR1 is SGHRS and CDR2 is YFSETQ in the germline V gene. After removal of 2 bases from V and 0 bases from J, the junction contained 0 bases not matched to a gene. This CDR3 is built from 14 residues. The CDR3 sequence is CASSFSGSSYEQYF. The CDR3 region has the DNA TGCGCCAGCAGCTTTAGCGGGAGCTCCTACGAGCAGTACTTC.

The chain links TRBV11-2 to TRBJ1-2; 9 bases fit TRBD1. The V gene end was trimmed by 5 bases and the J gene end by 6 bases; junction bases not matched to a gene: 13. The CDR3 totals 16 residues. Germline CDR1 reads SGHAT; CDR2 reads FQNNGV. The CDR3 here is CASSPNPGTGFHGYTF. CDR3 DNA: TGTGCCAGCAGCCCTAACCCCGGGACAGGGTTCCATGGCTACACCTTC.